This entry features one TCR beta chain sequence. The data were taken from a study of blood T cell repertoires in COVID-19. Individuals aged roughly 18 to 95 years were recruited from 24 US areas. The method was immunoSEQ multiplex PCR; TCRdb's version includes in-frame clones alone and lacks a portion of them. The sample comprises about 220,000 clones, 90% of which are singletons, and over 12% rests with the top ten. The specimen sequenced was PBMCs or T cells enriched from blood (not recorded which). The sequence was obtained from a man aged 25-40 years who had been exposed to COVID-19.

The CDR3 coding sequence is TGTGCCAGCAGTCCGGGGGACAGCATGAACACTGAAGCTTTCTTT. Protein product: CASSPGDSMNTEAFF. This chain connects TRBV6-5 to TRBJ1-1; 7 bases agree with TRBD1. The CDR3 has 15 residues. Germline CDR1 and CDR2: MNHEY and SVGAGI. The V and J ends lost 5 bases and 0 bases, in that order; junction bases with no gene match: 6.